This TCR beta chain was sequenced during a study of OX40 agonist ivuxolimab in advanced cancers. Study-level information: Intravenous ivuxolimab at 0.01 to 10 mg/kg was given to patients every 2 weeks. Notes on the study in general: Expanded clones were, on average, more numerous in CD8+ T cells than in CD4+.

The CDR3 has 14 residues. V was shortened by 2 bases and J by 7 bases, with 14 bases between the two germline ends. Germline loops: CDR1 MNHEY, CDR2 SVGAGI. Assay used: immunoSEQ multiplex PCR; TCRdb lists only in-frame clones, some missing. The profile shows some 35,000 clones, less than 85% of them singletons. Details on this clone: Its cognate antigen is unknown.

This TCR came from an adult with an advanced solid tumor such as melanoma, head and neck, liver or kidney cancer. This chain uses TRBV6-5 with TRBJ1-2; D gene ambiguous. The sequenced sample was CD4+ or CD8+ T cells sorted from blood, obtained in a trial of the OX40 agonist ivuxolimab. The CDR3 DNA follows: TGTGCCAGCAGTTACCGTCCGGAAGCACGTGGCTACACCTTC. Translating gives CASSYRPEARGYTF.